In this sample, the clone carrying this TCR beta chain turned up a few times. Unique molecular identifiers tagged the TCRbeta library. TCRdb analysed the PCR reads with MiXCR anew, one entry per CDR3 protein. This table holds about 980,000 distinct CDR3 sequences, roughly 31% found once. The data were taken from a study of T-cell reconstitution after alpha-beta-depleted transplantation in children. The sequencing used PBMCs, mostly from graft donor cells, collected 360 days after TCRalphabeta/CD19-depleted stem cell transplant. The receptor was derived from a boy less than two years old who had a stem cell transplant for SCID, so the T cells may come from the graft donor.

This chain's CDR3 is CASSGGTGILNEQFF. The CDR3 region has the DNA TGTGCCAGCAGCGGCGGGACAGGGATTCTCAATGAGCAGTTCTTC. The rearrangement links TRBV9 to TRBJ2-1; 9 nucleotides agree with TRBD1. Germline V CDR1 and CDR2: SGDLS, YYNGEE. Germline trimming cut 3 bases from V and 6 bases from J; bases unmatched to any gene: 7. The CDR3 extends over 15 amino acids.